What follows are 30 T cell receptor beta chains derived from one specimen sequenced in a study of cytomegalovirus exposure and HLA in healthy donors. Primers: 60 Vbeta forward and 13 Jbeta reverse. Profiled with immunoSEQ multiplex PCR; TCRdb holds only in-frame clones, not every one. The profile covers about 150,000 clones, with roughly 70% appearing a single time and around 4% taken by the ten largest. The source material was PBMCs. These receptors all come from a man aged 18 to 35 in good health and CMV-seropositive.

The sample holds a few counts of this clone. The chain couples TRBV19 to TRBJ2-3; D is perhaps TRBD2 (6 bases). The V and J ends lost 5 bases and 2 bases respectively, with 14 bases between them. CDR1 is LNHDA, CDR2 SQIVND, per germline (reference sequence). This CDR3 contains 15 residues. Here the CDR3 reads CASSSQRDFTDTQYF. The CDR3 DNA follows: TGTGCCAGTAGTTCCCAAAGGGACTTCACAGATACGCAGTATTTT.

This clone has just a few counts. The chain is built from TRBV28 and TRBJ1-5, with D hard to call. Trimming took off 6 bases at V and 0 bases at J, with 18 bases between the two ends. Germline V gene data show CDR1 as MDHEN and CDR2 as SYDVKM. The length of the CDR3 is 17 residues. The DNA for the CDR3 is TGTGCCAGCAGCCTTTCCTCGGGAGTGTATAGCAATCAGCCCCAGCATTTT. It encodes CASSLSSGVYSNQPQHF.

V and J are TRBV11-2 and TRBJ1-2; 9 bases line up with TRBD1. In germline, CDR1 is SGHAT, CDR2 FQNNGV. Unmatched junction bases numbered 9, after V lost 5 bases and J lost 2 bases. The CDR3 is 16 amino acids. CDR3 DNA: TGTGCCAGCAGCACCACAGGGACAGGGAGAAACTATGGCTACACCTTC. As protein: CASSTTGTGRNYGYTF.

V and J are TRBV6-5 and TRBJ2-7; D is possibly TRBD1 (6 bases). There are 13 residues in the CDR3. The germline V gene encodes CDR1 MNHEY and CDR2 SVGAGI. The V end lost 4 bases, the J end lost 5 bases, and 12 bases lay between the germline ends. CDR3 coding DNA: TGTGCCAGCAGTTCCGTCCAGGGGCACGAGCAGTACTTC. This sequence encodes CASSSVQGHEQYF.

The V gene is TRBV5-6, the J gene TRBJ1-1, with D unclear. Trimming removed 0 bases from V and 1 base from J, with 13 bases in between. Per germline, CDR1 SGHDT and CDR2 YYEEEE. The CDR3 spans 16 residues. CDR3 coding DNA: TGTGCCAGCAGCTTGGGACTTCCGGGTGGGAACACTGAAGCTTTCTTT. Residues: CASSLGLPGGNTEAFF.

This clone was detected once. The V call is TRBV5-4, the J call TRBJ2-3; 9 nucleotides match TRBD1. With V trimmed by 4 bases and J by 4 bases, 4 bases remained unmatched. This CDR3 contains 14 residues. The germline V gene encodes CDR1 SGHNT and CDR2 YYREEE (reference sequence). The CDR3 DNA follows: TGTGCCAGCAGCCCCGGACAGGGGTCAGATACGCAGTATTTT. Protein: CASSPGQGSDTQYF.

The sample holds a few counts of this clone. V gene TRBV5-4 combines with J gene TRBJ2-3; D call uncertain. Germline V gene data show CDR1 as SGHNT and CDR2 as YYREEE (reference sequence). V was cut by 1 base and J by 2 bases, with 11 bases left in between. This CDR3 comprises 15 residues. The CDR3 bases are TGTGCCAGCAGCTTGTTTGTCTCTAACACAGATACGCAGTATTTT. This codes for CASSLFVSNTDTQYF.

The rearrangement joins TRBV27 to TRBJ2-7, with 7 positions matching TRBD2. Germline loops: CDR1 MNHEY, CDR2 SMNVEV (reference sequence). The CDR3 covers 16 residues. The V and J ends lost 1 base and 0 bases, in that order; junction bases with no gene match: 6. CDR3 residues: CASSLYGGGPSYEQYF. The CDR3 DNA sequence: TGTGCCAGCAGTTTATACGGCGGGGGACCCTCCTACGAGCAGTACTTC.

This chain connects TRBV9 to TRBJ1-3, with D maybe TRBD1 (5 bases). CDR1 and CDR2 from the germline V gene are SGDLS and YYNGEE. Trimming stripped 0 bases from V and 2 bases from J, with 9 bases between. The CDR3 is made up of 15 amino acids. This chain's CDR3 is CASSVGGVTGNTIYF. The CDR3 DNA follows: TGTGCCAGCAGCGTAGGGGGGGTAACTGGAAACACCATATATTTT.

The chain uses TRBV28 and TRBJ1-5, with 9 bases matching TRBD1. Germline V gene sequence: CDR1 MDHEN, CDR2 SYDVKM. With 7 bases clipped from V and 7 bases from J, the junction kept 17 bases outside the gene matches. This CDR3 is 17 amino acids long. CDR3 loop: CASNAGTGKGWGQPQHF. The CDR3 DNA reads TGTGCCAGCAACGCCGGGACAGGGAAGGGTTGGGGACAGCCCCAGCATTTT.

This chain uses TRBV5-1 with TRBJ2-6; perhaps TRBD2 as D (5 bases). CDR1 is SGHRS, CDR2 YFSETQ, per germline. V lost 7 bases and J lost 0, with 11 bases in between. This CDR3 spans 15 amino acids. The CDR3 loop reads CASGIGNSGANVLTF. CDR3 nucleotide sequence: TGCGCCAGCGGCATCGGGAACTCTGGGGCCAACGTCCTGACTTTC.

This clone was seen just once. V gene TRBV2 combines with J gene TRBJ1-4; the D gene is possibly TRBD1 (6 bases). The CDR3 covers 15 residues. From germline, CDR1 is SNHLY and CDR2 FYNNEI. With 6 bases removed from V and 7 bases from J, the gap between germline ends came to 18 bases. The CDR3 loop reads CASSQEGGQSEKLFF. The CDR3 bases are TGTGCCAGCAGCCAAGAGGGGGGGCAGAGTGAAAAACTGTTTTTT. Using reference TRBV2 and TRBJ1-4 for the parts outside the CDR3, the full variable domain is EPEVTQTPSHQVTQMGQEVILRCVPISNHLYFYWYRQILGQKVEFLVSFYNNEISEKSEIFDDQFSVERPDGSNFTLKIRSTKLEDSAMYFCASSQEGGQSEKLFFGSGTQLSVL.

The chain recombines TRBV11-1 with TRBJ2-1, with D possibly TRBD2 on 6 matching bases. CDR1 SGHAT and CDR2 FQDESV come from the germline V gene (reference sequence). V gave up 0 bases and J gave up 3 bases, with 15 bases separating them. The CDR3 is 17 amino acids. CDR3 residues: CASSLAESEGIYNEQFF. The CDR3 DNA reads TGTGCCAGCAGCTTAGCGGAATCGGAGGGGATCTACAATGAGCAGTTCTTC.

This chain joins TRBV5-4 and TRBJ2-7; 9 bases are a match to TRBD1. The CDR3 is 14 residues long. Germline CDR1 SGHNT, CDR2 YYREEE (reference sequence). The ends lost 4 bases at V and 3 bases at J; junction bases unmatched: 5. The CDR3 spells CASSRTGQGYEQYF. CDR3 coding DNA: TGTGCCAGCAGCAGAACGGGACAGGGCTACGAGCAGTACTTC.

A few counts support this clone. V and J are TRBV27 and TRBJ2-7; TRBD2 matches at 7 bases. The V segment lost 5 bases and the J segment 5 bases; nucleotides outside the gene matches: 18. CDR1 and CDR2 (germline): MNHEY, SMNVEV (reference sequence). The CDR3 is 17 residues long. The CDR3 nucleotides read TGTGCCAGCAGTCTTCGCCCTCCACAAGCGGGACGCCACGAGCAGTACTTC. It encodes CASSLRPPQAGRHEQYF.

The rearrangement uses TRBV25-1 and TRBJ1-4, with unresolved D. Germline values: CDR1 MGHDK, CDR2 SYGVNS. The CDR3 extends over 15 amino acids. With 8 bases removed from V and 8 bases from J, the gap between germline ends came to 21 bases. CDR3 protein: CASGLSIPLGEKLFF. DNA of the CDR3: TGTGCCAGCGGCCTGTCTATTCCCTTGGGCGAAAAACTGTTTTTT. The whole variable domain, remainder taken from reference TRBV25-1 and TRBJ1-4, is EADIYQTPRYLVIGTGKKITLECSQTMGHDKMYWYQQDPGMELHLIHYSYGVNSTEKGDLSSESTVSRIRTEHFPLTLESARPSHTSQYLCASGLSIPLGEKLFFGSGTQLSVL.

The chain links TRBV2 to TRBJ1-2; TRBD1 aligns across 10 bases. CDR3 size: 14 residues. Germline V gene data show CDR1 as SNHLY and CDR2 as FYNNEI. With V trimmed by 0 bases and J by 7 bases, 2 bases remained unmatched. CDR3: CASSEATGGFGYTF. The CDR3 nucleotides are TGTGCCAGCAGTGAAGCGACAGGGGGCTTTGGCTACACCTTC. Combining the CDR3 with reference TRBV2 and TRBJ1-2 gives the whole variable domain EPEVTQTPSHQVTQMGQEVILRCVPISNHLYFYWYRQILGQKVEFLVSFYNNEISEKSEIFDDQFSVERPDGSNFTLKIRSTKLEDSAMYFCASSEATGGFGYTFGSGTRLTVV.

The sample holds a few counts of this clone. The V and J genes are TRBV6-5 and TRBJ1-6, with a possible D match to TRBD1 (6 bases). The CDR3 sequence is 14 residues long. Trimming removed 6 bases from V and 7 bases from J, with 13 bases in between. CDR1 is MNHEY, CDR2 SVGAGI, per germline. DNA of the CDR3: TGTGCCAGCAGGAGGACAGCCTCCAATTCACCCCTCCACTTT. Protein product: CASRRTASNSPLHF.

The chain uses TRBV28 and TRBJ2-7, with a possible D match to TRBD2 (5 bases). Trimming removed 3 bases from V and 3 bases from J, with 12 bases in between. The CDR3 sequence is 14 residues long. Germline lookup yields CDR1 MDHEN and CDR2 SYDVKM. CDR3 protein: CASSFPGRGYEQYF. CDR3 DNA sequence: TGTGCCAGCAGTTTCCCAGGACGGGGCTACGAGCAGTACTTC.

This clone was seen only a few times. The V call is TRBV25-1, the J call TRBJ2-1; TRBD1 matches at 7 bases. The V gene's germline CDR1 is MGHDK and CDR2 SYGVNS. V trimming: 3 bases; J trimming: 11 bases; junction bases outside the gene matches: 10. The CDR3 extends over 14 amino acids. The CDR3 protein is CASSDSRKTGQQFF. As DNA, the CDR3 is TGTGCCAGCAGTGATTCTCGTAAGACAGGGCAGCAGTTCTTC.

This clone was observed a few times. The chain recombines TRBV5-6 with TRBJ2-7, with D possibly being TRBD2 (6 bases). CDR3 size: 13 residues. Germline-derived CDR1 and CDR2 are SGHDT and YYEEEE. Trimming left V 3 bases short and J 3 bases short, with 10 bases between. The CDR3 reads CASSSGTDYEQYF. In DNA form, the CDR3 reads TGTGCCAGCAGCTCCGGGACTGACTACGAGCAGTACTTC.

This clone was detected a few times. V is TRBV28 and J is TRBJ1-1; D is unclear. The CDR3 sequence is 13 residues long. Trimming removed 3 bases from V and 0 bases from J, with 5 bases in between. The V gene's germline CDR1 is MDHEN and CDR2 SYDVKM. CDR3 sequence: CASSFNVNTEAFF. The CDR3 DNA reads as TGTGCCAGCAGTTTCAATGTGAACACTGAAGCTTTCTTT.

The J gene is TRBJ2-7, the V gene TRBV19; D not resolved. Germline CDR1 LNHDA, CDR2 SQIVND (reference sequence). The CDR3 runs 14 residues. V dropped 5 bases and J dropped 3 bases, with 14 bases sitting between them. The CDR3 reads CASSAAAEDYEQYF. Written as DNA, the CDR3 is TGTGCCAGTAGTGCGGCAGCCGAGGACTACGAGCAGTACTTC.

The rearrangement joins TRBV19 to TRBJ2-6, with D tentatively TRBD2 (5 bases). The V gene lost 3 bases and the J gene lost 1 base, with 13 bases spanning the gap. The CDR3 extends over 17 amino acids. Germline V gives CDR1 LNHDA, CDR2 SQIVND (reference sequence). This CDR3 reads CASSIGILVSGANVLTF. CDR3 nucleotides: TGTGCCAGTAGTATCGGGATTTTGGTGTCTGGGGCCAACGTCCTGACTTTC.

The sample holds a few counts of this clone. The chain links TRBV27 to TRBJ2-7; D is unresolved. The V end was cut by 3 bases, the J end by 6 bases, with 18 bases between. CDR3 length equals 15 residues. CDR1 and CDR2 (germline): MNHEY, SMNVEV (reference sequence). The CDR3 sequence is CASSLNTQPISEQYF. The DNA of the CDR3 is TGTGCCAGCAGTTTGAACACCCAACCAATCTCCGAGCAGTACTTC.

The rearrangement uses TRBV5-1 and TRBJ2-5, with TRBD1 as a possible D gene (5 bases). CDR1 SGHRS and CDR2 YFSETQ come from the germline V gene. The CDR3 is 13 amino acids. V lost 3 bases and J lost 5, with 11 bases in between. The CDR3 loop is CASSSVPGETQYF. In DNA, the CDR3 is TGCGCCAGCAGCTCGGTCCCAGGGGAGACCCAGTACTTC.

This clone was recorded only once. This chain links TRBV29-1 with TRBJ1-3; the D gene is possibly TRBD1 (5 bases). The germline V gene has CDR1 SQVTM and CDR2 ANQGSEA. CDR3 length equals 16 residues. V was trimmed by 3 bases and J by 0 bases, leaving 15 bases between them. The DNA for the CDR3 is TGCAGCGTTGACGGGGGACCGGGCGACTCTGGAAACACCATATATTTT. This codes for CSVDGGPGDSGNTIYF.

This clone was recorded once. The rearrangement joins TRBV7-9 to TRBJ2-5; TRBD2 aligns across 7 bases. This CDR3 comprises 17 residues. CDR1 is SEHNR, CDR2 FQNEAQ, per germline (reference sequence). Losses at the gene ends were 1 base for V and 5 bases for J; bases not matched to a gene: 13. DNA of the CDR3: TGTGCCAGCAGCTTAGGGGACTGGCGGGGGTATGTGGAGACCCAGTACTTC. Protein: CASSLGDWRGYVETQYF.

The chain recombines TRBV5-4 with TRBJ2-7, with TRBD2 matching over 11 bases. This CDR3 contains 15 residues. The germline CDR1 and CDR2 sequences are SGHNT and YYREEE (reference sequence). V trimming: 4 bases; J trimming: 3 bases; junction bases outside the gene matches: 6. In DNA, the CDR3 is TGTGCCAGCAGCCTAGTAGCGGGAGGGAGCTACGAGCAGTACTTC. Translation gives CASSLVAGGSYEQYF.

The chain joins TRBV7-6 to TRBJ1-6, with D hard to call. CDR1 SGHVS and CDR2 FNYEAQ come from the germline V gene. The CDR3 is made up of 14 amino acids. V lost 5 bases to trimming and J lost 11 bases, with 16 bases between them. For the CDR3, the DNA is TGTGCCAGCAGCCCCCGTCCTACAGCCGCACCCCTCCACTTT. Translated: CASSPRPTAAPLHF.